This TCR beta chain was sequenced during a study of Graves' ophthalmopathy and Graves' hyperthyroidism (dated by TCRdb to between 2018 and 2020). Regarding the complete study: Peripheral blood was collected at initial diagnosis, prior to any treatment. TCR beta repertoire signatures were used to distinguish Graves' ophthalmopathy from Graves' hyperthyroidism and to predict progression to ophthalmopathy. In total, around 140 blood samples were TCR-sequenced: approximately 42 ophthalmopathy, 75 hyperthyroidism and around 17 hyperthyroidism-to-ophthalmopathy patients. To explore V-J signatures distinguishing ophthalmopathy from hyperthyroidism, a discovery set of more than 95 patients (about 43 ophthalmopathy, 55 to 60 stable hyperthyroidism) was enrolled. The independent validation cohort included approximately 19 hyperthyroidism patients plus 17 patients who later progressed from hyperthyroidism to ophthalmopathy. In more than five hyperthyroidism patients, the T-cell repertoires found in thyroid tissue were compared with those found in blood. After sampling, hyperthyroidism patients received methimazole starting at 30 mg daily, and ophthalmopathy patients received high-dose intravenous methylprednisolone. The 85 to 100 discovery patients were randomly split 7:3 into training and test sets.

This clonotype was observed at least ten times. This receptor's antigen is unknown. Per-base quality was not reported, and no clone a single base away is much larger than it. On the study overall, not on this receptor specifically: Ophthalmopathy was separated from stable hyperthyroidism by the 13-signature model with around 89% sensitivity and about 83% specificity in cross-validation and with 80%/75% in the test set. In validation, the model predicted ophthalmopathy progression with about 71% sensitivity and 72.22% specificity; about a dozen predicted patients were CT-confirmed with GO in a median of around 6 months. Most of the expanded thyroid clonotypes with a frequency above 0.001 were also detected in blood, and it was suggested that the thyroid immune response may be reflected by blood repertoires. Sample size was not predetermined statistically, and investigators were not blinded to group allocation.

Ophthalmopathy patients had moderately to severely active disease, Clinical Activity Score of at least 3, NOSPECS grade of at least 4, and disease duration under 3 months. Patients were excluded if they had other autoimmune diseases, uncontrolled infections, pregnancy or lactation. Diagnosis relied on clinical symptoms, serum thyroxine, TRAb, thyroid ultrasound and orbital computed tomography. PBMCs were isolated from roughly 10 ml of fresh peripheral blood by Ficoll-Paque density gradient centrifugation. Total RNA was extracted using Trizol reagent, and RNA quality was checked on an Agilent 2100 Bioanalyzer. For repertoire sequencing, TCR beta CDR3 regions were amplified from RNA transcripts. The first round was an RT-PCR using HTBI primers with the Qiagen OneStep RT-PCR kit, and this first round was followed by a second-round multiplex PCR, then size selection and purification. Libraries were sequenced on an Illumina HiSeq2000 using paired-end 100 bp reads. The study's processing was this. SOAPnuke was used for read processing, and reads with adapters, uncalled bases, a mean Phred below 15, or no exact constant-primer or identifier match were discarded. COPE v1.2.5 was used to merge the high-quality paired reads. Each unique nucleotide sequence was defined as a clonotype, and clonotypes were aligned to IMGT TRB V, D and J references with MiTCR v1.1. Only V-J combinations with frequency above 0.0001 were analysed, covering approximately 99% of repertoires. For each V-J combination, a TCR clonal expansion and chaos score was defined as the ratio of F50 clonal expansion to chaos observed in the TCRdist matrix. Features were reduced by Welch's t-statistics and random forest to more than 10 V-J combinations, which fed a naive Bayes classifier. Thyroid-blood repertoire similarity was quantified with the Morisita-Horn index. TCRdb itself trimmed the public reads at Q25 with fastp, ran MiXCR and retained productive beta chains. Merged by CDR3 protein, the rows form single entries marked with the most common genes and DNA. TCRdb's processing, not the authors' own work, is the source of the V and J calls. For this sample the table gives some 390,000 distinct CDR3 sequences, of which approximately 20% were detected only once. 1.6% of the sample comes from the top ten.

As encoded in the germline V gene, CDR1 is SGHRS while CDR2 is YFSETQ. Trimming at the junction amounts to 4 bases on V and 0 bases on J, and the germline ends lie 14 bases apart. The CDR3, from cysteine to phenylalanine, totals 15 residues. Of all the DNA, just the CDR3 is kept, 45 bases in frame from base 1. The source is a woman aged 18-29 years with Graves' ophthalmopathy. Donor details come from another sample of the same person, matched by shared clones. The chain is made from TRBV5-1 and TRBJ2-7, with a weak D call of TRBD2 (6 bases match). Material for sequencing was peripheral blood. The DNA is TGCGCCAGCAGCCTGATGGACGGGAGCTCCTACGAGCAGTACTTC. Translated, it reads CASSLMDGSSYEQYF.